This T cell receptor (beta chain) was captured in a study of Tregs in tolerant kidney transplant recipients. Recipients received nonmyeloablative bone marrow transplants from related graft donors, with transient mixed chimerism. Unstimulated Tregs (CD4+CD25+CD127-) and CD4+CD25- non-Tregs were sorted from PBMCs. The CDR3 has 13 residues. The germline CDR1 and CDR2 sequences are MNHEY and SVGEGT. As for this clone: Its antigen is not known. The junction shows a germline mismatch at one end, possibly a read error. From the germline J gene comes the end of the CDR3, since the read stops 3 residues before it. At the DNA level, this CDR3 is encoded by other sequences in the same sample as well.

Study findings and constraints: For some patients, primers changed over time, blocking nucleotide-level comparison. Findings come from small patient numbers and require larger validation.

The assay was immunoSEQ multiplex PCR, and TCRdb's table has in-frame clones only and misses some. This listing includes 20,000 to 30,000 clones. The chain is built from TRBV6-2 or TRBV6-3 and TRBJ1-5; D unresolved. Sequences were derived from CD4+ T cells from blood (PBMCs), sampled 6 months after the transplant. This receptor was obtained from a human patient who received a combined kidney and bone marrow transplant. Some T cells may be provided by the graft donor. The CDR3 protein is CASSYFGNQPQHF. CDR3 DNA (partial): TGTGCCAGCAGCTACTTCGGCAATCAGCCC.